This passage covers 28 T cell receptor beta chains from one sample sequenced in a study of control samples from healthy donors and cancer patients. Libraries were prepared by immunoSEQ multiplex PCR; TCRdb keeps only in-frame clonotypes and omits some of them. In the table there are 85,000 to 120,000 clones, 92% of which are singletons. The sequenced sample was blood. Source of these receptors: a woman between 18 and 29 years old in good health.

Only one count was recorded for this clone. The chain links TRBV29-1 to TRBJ2-1; 9 bases match TRBD2. Trimming removed 7 bases from V and 0 bases from J; junction bases left unmatched: 4. The CDR3 has 14 residues. The germline gives CDR1 SQVTM, CDR2 ANQGSEA. The CDR3 nucleotides read TGCAGCGCCTTAGCGGGAGACTCCTACAATGAGCAGTTCTTC. Encoded protein: CSALAGDSYNEQFF.

The rearrangement links TRBV7-9 to TRBJ2-1, with D perhaps TRBD2 (6 bases). Trimming removed 1 base from V and 5 bases from J, with 21 bases in between. The CDR3 extends over 18 amino acids. CDR1 SEHNR and CDR2 FQNEAQ come from the germline V gene (reference sequence). DNA for the CDR3: TGTGCCAGCAGCTTAGGGCGGGGTTCTATCCGCCCGGACAATGAGCAGTTCTTC. Amino acids: CASSLGRGSIRPDNEQFF.

The rearrangement links TRBV4-3 to TRBJ2-1; D remains ambiguous. Germline CDR1 is LGHNA and CDR2 is YSLEER. V lost 4 bases and J lost 7, with 17 bases in between. This CDR3 contains 15 residues. DNA for the CDR3: TGCGCCAGCAGCCGTGTCGAGAGTATGTCTAATGAGCAGTTCTTC. It specifies CASSRVESMSNEQFF.

The gene calls are TRBV28 and TRBJ1-6; a weak D match, TRBD1 (5 bases). CDR3 length: 16 residues. Germline CDR1 MDHEN, CDR2 SYDVKM. With 2 bases removed from V and 10 bases from J, the gap between germline ends came to 18 bases. The CDR3 DNA reads as TGTGCCAGCAGTTTAGAACCGGGGCCGCCTTGGTCACCCCTCCACTTT. It specifies CASSLEPGPPWSPLHF.

This clone was counted only a few times. This chain uses TRBV6-5 with TRBJ1-5; tentative D call: TRBD1 (6 bases). CDR1 is MNHEY, CDR2 SVGAGI, per germline. V lost 8 bases to trimming and J lost 1 base, with 15 bases between them. The CDR3 is 15 residues long. The CDR3: CASRSGGASNQPQHF. In DNA, the CDR3 is TGTGCCAGCCGATCGGGGGGGGCCAGCAATCAGCCCCAGCATTTT.

This rearrangement joins TRBV5-1 to TRBJ2-3; maybe TRBD2 (6 bases). Per the germline V gene, CDR1 is SGHRS and CDR2 is YFSETQ. With 0 bases removed from V and 0 bases from J, the gap between germline ends came to 14 bases. The CDR3 is made up of 17 amino acids. This chain's CDR3 is CASSLVGGRTSTDTQYF. As DNA, the CDR3 is TGCGCCAGCAGCTTGGTGGGGGGACGGACTAGCACAGATACGCAGTATTTT.

This clone was found once. The chain combines TRBV6-4 with TRBJ1-6; 8 bases fit TRBD1. There are 16 residues in the CDR3. CDR1 and CDR2 (germline): MRHNA, SNTAGT. V lost 0 bases, J lost 5 bases, and 3 bases stayed unmatched. The CDR3 protein is CASSDSGQGDNSPLHF. CDR3 sequence (DNA): TGTGCCAGCAGTGACTCAGGACAGGGTGATAATTCACCCCTCCACTTT.

The rearrangement joins TRBV2 to TRBJ2-7; no reliable D call. The V end was cut by 8 bases, the J end by 3 bases, with 11 bases between. CDR3 length: 12 residues. CDR1 SNHLY and CDR2 FYNNEI come from the germline V gene. CDR3 nucleotide sequence: TGTGCCAGCGGCGGCAGTTACTACGAGCAGTACTTC. As protein: CASGGSYYEQYF.

The chain has TRBV20-1 and TRBJ1-6; D is unresolved. The germline V gene has CDR1 DFQATT and CDR2 SNEGSKA (reference sequence). Trimming pared 3 bases from V and 0 bases from J, leaving 6 bases between. There are 14 residues in the CDR3. The CDR3 reads CSASWSSYNSPLHF. The CDR3 DNA reads TGCAGTGCTAGTTGGAGCTCCTATAATTCACCCCTCCACTTT.

V is TRBV6-5 and J is TRBJ1-1; D remains ambiguous. V was pared by 5 bases and J by 4 bases, with 14 bases between. CDR1 is MNHEY, CDR2 SVGAGI, per germline. The CDR3 is 14 amino acids. The CDR3 is CASSPQVAGTEAFF. CDR3 DNA sequence: TGTGCCAGCAGTCCCCAGGTCGCGGGCACTGAAGCTTTCTTT.

The rearrangement uses TRBV6-5 and TRBJ1-1; possible D gene TRBD1, 5 bases. The germline V gene has CDR1 MNHEY and CDR2 SVGAGI. Trimming took off 6 bases at V and 4 bases at J, with 9 bases between the two ends. The CDR3 sequence is 12 residues long. The DNA for the CDR3 is TGTGCCAGCAGCCGCCAGGGCACTGAAGCTTTCTTT. Translation gives CASSRQGTEAFF.

V gene TRBV4-3 combines with J gene TRBJ2-7; no definite D call. V dropped 3 bases and J dropped 4 bases, with 10 bases sitting between them. Per the germline V gene, CDR1 is LGHNA and CDR2 is YSLEER. The CDR3 consists of 13 residues. The chain's CDR3 is CASSQDGEYEQYF. CDR3 coding DNA: TGCGCCAGCAGCCAGGATGGAGAATACGAGCAGTACTTC.

CDR3 nucleotides: TGTGCCAGCAGCCAAAACGCTTTTAATGAAAAACTGTTTTTT. This sequence encodes CASSQNAFNEKLFF. The chain uses TRBV14 and TRBJ1-4, with D unclear. Trimming cost V 2 bases and J 4 bases, with 8 bases left between them. The CDR3 spans 14 residues. Germline-derived CDR1 and CDR2 are SGHDN and FVKESK.

This rearrangement joins TRBV5-6 to TRBJ2-1; D is uncertain. The germline V gene encodes CDR1 SGHDT and CDR2 YYEEEE. Trimming took 0 bases from V and 0 from J, leaving 7 bases between them. CDR3 length: 15 residues. CDR3: CASSLGHLSYNEQFF. The CDR3 nucleotides read TGTGCCAGCAGCTTGGGACATCTCTCCTACAATGAGCAGTTCTTC.

This chain connects TRBV7-2 to TRBJ2-3; 11 bases align to TRBD2. Germline values: CDR1 SGHTA, CDR2 FQGNSA. This CDR3 is 14 amino acids long. V gave up 2 bases and J gave up 8 bases; unmatched junction bases: 3. The CDR3 protein is CASSLPGTSGTQYF. CDR3 nucleotides: TGTGCCAGCAGCTTACCTGGGACTAGCGGTACGCAGTATTTT.

The gene calls are TRBV6-6 and TRBJ2-3, with 10 bases aligning to TRBD2. Germline V gene data show CDR1 as MNHNY and CDR2 as SVGAGI (reference sequence). The V and J ends lost 5 bases and 4 bases, in that order; junction bases with no gene match: 9. The CDR3 has 16 amino acids. CDR3 in amino acids: CASSIQRGGSADTQYF. The CDR3 DNA reads TGTGCCAGCAGTATTCAGCGGGGGGGCAGCGCAGATACGCAGTATTTT.

The chain is built from TRBV6-6 and TRBJ1-4, with 12 nucleotides matching TRBD1. The germline CDR1 and CDR2 sequences are MNHNY and SVGAGI (reference sequence). The CDR3 has 17 amino acids. Unmatched junction bases numbered 12, after V lost 5 bases and J lost 8 bases. As DNA, the CDR3 is TGTGCCAGCAGTCATGTCCCGGGACAGGGGGCGAGAGAAAAACTGTTTTTT. This gives the protein CASSHVPGQGAREKLFF.

This chain connects TRBV19 to TRBJ1-2; D possibly corresponds to TRBD1 (5 bases). The germline V and J ends were trimmed by 5 bases and 7 bases, with 20 bases remaining between them. The CDR3 spans 15 residues. Germline CDR1 reads LNHDA; CDR2 reads SQIVND (reference sequence). The CDR3 loop is CASSGGSRGSAGYTF. The CDR3, as DNA: TGTGCCAGTAGTGGGGGAAGCCGGGGGTCGGCTGGCTACACCTTC.

J is TRBJ2-1 and V is TRBV11-3; 10 nucleotides line up with TRBD2. This CDR3 is 15 amino acids long. V shed 1 base, J shed 7 bases, and the junction held 4 bases outside the gene matches. CDR1 and CDR2 (germline): SGHNT, YENEEA. CDR3 region: CASSLGTSGKNEQFF. The CDR3 region has the DNA TGTGCCAGCAGCTTAGGAACTAGCGGGAAGAATGAGCAGTTCTTC.

The chain couples TRBV19 to TRBJ1-5, with TRBD1 identical over 10 bases. V gave up 7 bases and J gave up 6 bases; unmatched junction bases: 6. Germline lookup yields CDR1 LNHDA and CDR2 SQIVND (reference sequence). The CDR3 consists of 14 residues. In DNA form, the CDR3 reads TGTGCCAGTACCCGGACAGGGGGAAGTCAGCCCCAGCATTTT. Its translation: CASTRTGGSQPQHF.

The genes are TRBV6-1 and TRBJ2-4, with TRBD1 identical over 11 bases. V gave up 4 bases and J gave up 6 bases; unmatched junction bases: 17. CDR1 is MNHNS and CDR2 is SASEGT in the germline V gene. CDR3 length: 19 amino acids. The CDR3: CASSGGGTGGLGPRNIQYF. In DNA, the CDR3 is TGTGCCAGCAGTGGGGGAGGGACAGGGGGGCTTGGTCCCAGAAACATTCAGTACTTC.

The V and J genes are TRBV7-9 and TRBJ2-1; a weak D match, TRBD1 (8 bases). From germline, CDR1 is SEHNR and CDR2 FQNEAQ (reference sequence). Trimming cost V 4 bases and J 9 bases, with 19 bases left between them. The CDR3 extends over 15 amino acids. CDR3 loop: CASSSTGASGGEQFF. CDR3 coding DNA: TGTGCCAGCAGCTCGACAGGGGCGTCGGGGGGTGAGCAGTTCTTC. The full variable domain, rest sourced from reference TRBV7-9 and TRBJ2-1, is DTGVSQNPRHKITKRGQNVTFRCDPISEHNRLYWYRQTLGQGPEFLTYFQNEAQLEKSRLLSDRFSAERPKGSFSTLEIQRTEQGDSAMYLCASSSTGASGGEQFFGPGTRLTVL.

This rearrangement joins TRBV7-9 to TRBJ2-1; 8 bases are shared with TRBD2. With V trimmed by 8 bases and J by 6 bases, 18 bases remained unmatched. The CDR3 is made up of 17 amino acids. Per germline, CDR1 SEHNR and CDR2 FQNEAQ (reference sequence). The CDR3 region is CASLKSGRETFGNEQFF. The CDR3 DNA follows: TGTGCCAGCTTGAAAAGCGGGAGAGAGACTTTCGGCAATGAGCAGTTCTTC.

The chain carries TRBV23-1 and TRBJ1-1; D is ambiguous. TRBV23-1 is an open reading frame, and its role is uncertain. The CDR3 totals 15 residues. The ends were cut back, 2 bases at V and 1 base at J, with 11 bases in the middle. The CDR3 DNA reads as TGCGCCAGCAGTCAACCTCGGTCGGCGAACACTGAAGCTTTCTTT. It is translated as CASSQPRSANTEAFF.

The J gene is TRBJ2-2, the V gene TRBV7-8, with D hard to call. The CDR3 sequence is 15 residues long. The V and J ends lost 0 bases and 4 bases respectively, with 9 bases between them. Germline lookup yields CDR1 SGHVS and CDR2 FQNEAQ. The CDR3, as DNA: TGTGCCAGCAGCTTAGCGAATGGAGCCACCGGGGAGCTGTTTTTT. Encoded protein: CASSLANGATGELFF.

J is TRBJ2-7 and V is TRBV6-1, with 10 bases fitting TRBD2. CDR3 length equals 15 residues. The V gene end was trimmed by 1 base and the J gene end by 4 bases; junction bases not matched to a gene: 4. Germline-derived CDR1 and CDR2 are MNHNS and SASEGT. The CDR3 region is CASSEELAGAYEQYF. The CDR3 coding sequence is TGTGCCAGCAGTGAAGAGCTAGCGGGAGCATACGAGCAGTACTTC.

The chain uses TRBV6-2 or TRBV6-3 and TRBJ2-1; 7 bases align to TRBD2. The CDR3 loop spans 17 amino acids. With V trimmed by 6 bases and J by 5 bases, 16 bases remained unmatched. The germline V gene encodes CDR1 MNHEY and CDR2 SVGEGT. The CDR3 here is CASSPVKREPTNNEQFF. In nucleotides, the CDR3 is TGTGCCAGCAGCCCGGTAAAGCGGGAACCGACTAACAATGAGCAGTTCTTC.

J is TRBJ1-5 and V is TRBV6-2 or TRBV6-3; D may be TRBD1 (6 bases). Trimming pared 2 bases from V and 6 bases from J, leaving 17 bases between. The germline gives CDR1 MNHEY, CDR2 SVGEGT. The CDR3 sequence is 16 residues long. As DNA, the CDR3 is TGTGCCAGCAGTTACCCGGGACACCCGGCCGGTCAGCCCCAGCATTTT. Translation gives CASSYPGHPAGQPQHF.